This is a list of T cell receptor beta chains from one sample in a study of PD-1 blockade in classical Hodgkin lymphoma. Data came from immunoSEQ multiplex PCR; TCRdb stores just in-frame clones and leaves some out. The sample consists of 15,000 to 20,000 clones, 75% to 85% of them appearing once. The sample in question was peripheral blood mononuclear cells (PBMCs), obtained at baseline. The receptors shown here come from a human donor with classical Hodgkin lymphoma. Both conserved end residues are part of each CDR3. The D gene is left open where the match is weak. For some rows the clone size is stated as once, few or many, or as a class when expanded; others skip it.

TRBV7-9	.	.	TRBJ1-6	CASTHWGADNSPLHF	TGTGCCAGCACCCACTGGGGGGCGGATAATTCACCCCTCCACTTT
TRBV15	.	.	TRBJ2-6	CATSRDRSIGTADSGANVLTF	TGTGCCACCAGCAGAGATCGTTCAATTGGGACGGCCGACTCTGGGGCCAACGTCCTGACTTTC
TRBV28	.	.	TRBJ2-7	CASSPFIQAGYEQYF	TGTGCCAGCAGTCCATTTATCCAAGCGGGCTACGAGCAGTACTTC
TRBV21-1	.	.	TRBJ2-5	CASKRETRAPPGETQYF	TGTGCCAGCAAAAGGGAGACTAGAGCTCCCCCAGGGGAGACCCAGTACTTC
TRBV7-9	TRBD2	.	TRBJ2-3	CASSFTVSGASTDTQYF	TGTGCCAGCAGCTTTACCGTTAGCGGGGCCTCTACAGATACGCAGTATTTT
TRBV5-1	TRBD1	.	TRBJ2-7	CASSPTRQGSYEQYF	TGCGCCAGCAGCCCGACGAGACAGGGGTCCTACGAGCAGTACTTC
TRBV27	.	few	TRBJ1-6	CASSLLGRLTNSPLHF	TGTGCCAGCAGTTTATTAGGCCGACTGACGAATTCACCCCTCCACTTT
TRBV28	.	.	TRBJ2-7	CASSLGREQYF	TGTGCCAGCAGTTTAGGGCGGGAGCAGTACTTC
TRBV15	TRBD2	.	TRBJ2-2	CATSRETSGRPGTGELFF	TGTGCCACCAGCAGAGAGACTAGCGGGAGGCCGGGCACCGGGGAGCTGTTTTTT
TRBV19	TRBD2	.	TRBJ2-1	CASSIDWSSGNGEQFF	TGTGCCAGTAGTATAGATTGGTCTAGCGGGAATGGGGAGCAGTTCTTC
TRBV6-5	.	.	TRBJ2-7	CASSYSSSSSSYEQYF	TGTGCCAGCAGTTACTCCAGTTCTTCGAGCTCCTACGAGCAGTACTTC
TRBV5-6	TRBD2	.	TRBJ2-2	CASSSLTIAGTGELFF	TGTGCCAGCAGCTCCTTGACGATAGCGGGCACCGGGGAGCTGTTTTTT
TRBV5-6	.	.	TRBJ2-5	CASSFGDGAYQETQYF	TGTGCCAGCAGCTTCGGGGACGGAGCTTACCAAGAGACCCAGTACTTC
TRBV19	.	.	TRBJ1-5	CASSIQGSSNQPQHF	TGTGCCAGTAGTATACAGGGAAGCAGCAATCAGCCCCAGCATTTT
TRBV7-9	.	.	TRBJ1-1	CASRLGDRTEAFF	TGTGCCAGCCGATTAGGGGATAGGACTGAAGCTTTCTTT
TRBV7-2	TRBD2	.	TRBJ2-3	CASSEGGTSGRAYTQYF	TGTGCCAGCAGCGAGGGGGGGACTAGCGGGAGGGCATATACGCAGTATTTT
TRBV6-1	.	once	TRBJ1-6	CASSGVQGYNSPLHF	TGTGCCAGCAGTGGGGTGCAGGGTTATAATTCACCCCTCCACTTT
TRBV6-5	.	.	TRBJ2-7	CASSYSVPGTSYEQYF	TGTGCCAGCAGTTACTCGGTGCCAGGTACTTCCTACGAGCAGTACTTC
TRBV19	.	.	TRBJ2-1	CASSHGGTNSYNEQFF	TGTGCCAGTAGTCACGGGGGGACAAACTCCTACAATGAGCAGTTCTTC
TRBV2	.	once	TRBJ2-5	CASSAIGGPQETQYF	TGTGCCAGCAGCGCGATCGGCGGACCCCAAGAGACCCAGTACTTC
TRBV19	TRBD1	.	TRBJ1-4	CASSIQGVATNEKLFF	TGTGCCAGTAGTATCCAGGGGGTTGCAACTAATGAAAAACTGTTTTTT
TRBV5-1	.	few	TRBJ2-7	CASSSLYEQYF	TGCGCCAGCAGCTCGCTCTACGAGCAGTACTTC
TRBV6-1	.	.	TRBJ2-3	CASSEVLSTDTQYF	TGTGCCAGCAGTGAAGTTTTGAGCACAGATACGCAGTATTTT
TRBV7-2	TRBD1	.	TRBJ2-1	CASSEGQVFNEQFF	TGTGCCAGCAGCGAGGGACAGGTCTTCAATGAGCAGTTCTTC
TRBV5-1	.	.	TRBJ2-1	CASSLHRSDEQFF	TGCGCCAGCAGCTTGCATCGGAGCGATGAGCAGTTCTTC
TRBV5-1	TRBD2	.	TRBJ2-3	CASSSLAGAQTDTQYF	TGCGCCAGCAGCTCACTAGCGGGAGCTCAGACAGATACGCAGTATTTT
TRBV7-2	.	.	TRBJ2-1	CASSPGSGSYNEQFF	TGTGCCAGCAGTCCCGGGAGTGGATCCTACAATGAGCAGTTCTTC
TRBV6-6	.	.	TRBJ2-2	CASSRNTGELFF	TGTGCCAGCAGCCGGAACACCGGGGAGCTGTTTTTT
TRBV28	.	.	TRBJ1-1	CASSYSTEAFF	TGTGCCAGCAGTTACAGCACTGAAGCTTTCTTT
TRBV4-1	TRBD2	.	TRBJ2-7	CASSQGGGEQYF	TGCGCCAGCAGCCAGGGCGGGGGGGAGCAGTACTTC
TRBV21-1	.	.	TRBJ1-5	CASLHWHHQPQHF	TGTGCCAGCCTACATTGGCATCATCAGCCCCAGCATTTT
TRBV27	.	few	TRBJ1-1	CASSFPDRADNSNTEAFF	TGTGCCAGCAGTTTCCCCGACCGGGCAGACAATTCGAACACTGAAGCTTTCTTT
TRBV7-3	.	.	TRBJ2-5	CASSFRGSSEETQYF	TGTGCCAGCAGCTTCCGCGGGTCTTCCGAGGAGACCCAGTACTTC
TRBV5-1	.	.	TRBJ2-2	CASSLGPNTGELFF	TGCGCCAGCAGCCTGGGACCGAACACCGGGGAGCTGTTTTTT
TRBV11-3	.	.	TRBJ2-2	CASSLRRGSTGELFF	TGTGCCAGCAGCTTACGGCGGGGTAGCACCGGGGAGCTGTTTTTT
TRBV5-1	TRBD1	few	TRBJ2-3	CASTGTGGSDTQYF	TGCGCCAGCACCGGGACAGGGGGCTCAGATACGCAGTATTTT
TRBV29-1	.	.	TRBJ2-3	CSVRGGADTQYF	TGCAGCGTTAGGGGGGGAGCAGATACGCAGTATTTT
TRBV28	.	few	TRBJ1-5	CASRLIQGNQPQHF	TGTGCCAGCAGACTAATACAGGGAAATCAGCCCCAGCATTTT
TRBV27	TRBD1	once	TRBJ1-2	CASSKKASGTGHGYTF	TGTGCCAGCAGTAAAAAAGCCTCCGGGACAGGGCATGGCTACACCTTC
TRBV6-5	.	.	TRBJ1-1	CASSSSARNTEAFF	TGTGCCAGCAGTTCCTCAGCTAGGAACACTGAAGCTTTCTTT
TRBV6-6	.	medium-sized	TRBJ1-2	CASSYSKLTGDYGYTF	TGTGCCAGCAGTTACTCCAAGCTGACAGGAGATTATGGCTACACCTTC
TRBV7-2	TRBD2	.	TRBJ2-1	CASSLTSGYNEQFF	TGTGCCAGCAGCTTAACTAGCGGTTACAATGAGCAGTTCTTC
TRBV2	.	once	TRBJ1-2	CASKEGAGGNYGYTF	TGTGCCAGCAAAGAGGGTGCCGGGGGAAACTATGGCTACACCTTC
TRBV6-1	.	once	TRBJ2-7	CASSASNRQGGNEQYF	TGTGCCAGCAGTGCTTCAAACCGACAGGGAGGCAACGAGCAGTACTTC
TRBV4-1	.	few	TRBJ2-5	CASSQESSLGTQYF	TGCGCCAGCAGCCAAGAATCTAGCCTAGGGACCCAGTACTTC
TRBV5-1	.	.	TRBJ2-3	CASSLFGQGKDTQYF	TGCGCCAGCAGCTTGTTCGGGCAGGGGAAAGATACGCAGTATTTT
TRBV7-2	TRBD2	.	TRBJ2-7	CASSSAGAGYEQYF	TGTGCCAGCAGCTCAGCGGGGGCCGGTTACGAGCAGTACTTC
TRBV7-2	TRBD2	.	TRBJ2-3	CASSFIAGGSTDTQYF	TGTGCCAGCAGCTTTATTGCGGGGGGAAGCACAGATACGCAGTATTTT
TRBV28	.	.	TRBJ1-1	CASTSRGRTEAFF	TGTGCCAGCACCTCCCGGGGGAGGACTGAAGCTTTCTTT
TRBV7-8	.	.	TRBJ1-5	CASSLTWGPINQPQHF	TGTGCCAGCAGCCTTACGTGGGGGCCAATAAATCAGCCCCAGCATTTT
TRBV7-2	TRBD2	.	TRBJ2-7	CASTLAGGQAYEQYF	TGTGCCAGCACCCTTGCGGGGGGACAAGCCTACGAGCAGTACTTC
TRBV7-2	TRBD1	.	TRBJ1-4	CASSLQGAPSEKLFF	TGTGCCAGCAGCTTACAGGGGGCGCCCAGTGAAAAACTGTTTTTT